These 16 T cell receptor beta chains were sequenced from one sample in a study of identical twins. TCRdb re-called the 5' RACE reads through MiXCR, storing one row per CDR3 protein. The profile covers around 1.7 million distinct CDR3 sequences, with 25% to 35% appearing a single time and about 0.25% taken by the ten largest. Sequencing was performed on cord blood. These receptors originate from a newborn girl in good health.

This clonotype was seen ten or more times. The chain is built from TRBV27 and TRBJ1-6; 8 bases are shared with TRBD1. J was trimmed by 7 bases and V by 8 bases; bases with no gene match: 1. The CDR3 covers 12 residues. CDR1 and CDR2 from the germline V gene are MNHEY and SMNVEV (reference sequence). CDR3 sequence reads: CASGQGNSPLHF. The CDR3 region has the DNA TGTGCCAGCGGACAGGGAAATTCACCCCTCCACTTT.

V and J are TRBV28 and TRBJ2-4; no clear D gene. The CDR3 runs to 15 residues. V lost 6 bases and J 6 bases, leaving 18 bases between the germline ends. CDR1 and CDR2 from the germline V gene are MDHEN and SYDVKM. The CDR3 bases are TGTGCCAGCAGGGGGTCGCCTAGGTTCCCAAACATTCAGTACTTC. It encodes CASRGSPRFPNIQYF. The entire variable domain, with the rest obtained from reference TRBV28 and TRBJ2-4, is as follows: DVKVTQSSRYLVKRTGEKVFLECVQDMDHENMFWYRQDPGLGLRLIYFSYDVKMKEKGDIPEGYSVSREKKERFSLILESASTNQTSMYLCASRGSPRFPNIQYFGAGTRLSVL.

The rearrangement joins TRBV5-4 to TRBJ1-2; D is ambiguous. The CDR3 is 14 residues long. Germline V gene sequence: CDR1 SGHNT, CDR2 YYREEE (reference sequence). Trimming cost V 0 bases and J 4 bases, with 10 bases left between them. CDR3 region: CASSLDFWGYGYTF. For the CDR3, the DNA is TGTGCCAGCAGCTTGGATTTTTGGGGCTATGGCTACACCTTC.

This clonotype has only a few counts. The rearrangement joins TRBV25-1 to TRBJ2-7; D may match TRBD1 or TRBD2 (5 bases each). There are 14 residues in the CDR3. Per the germline V gene, CDR1 is MGHDK and CDR2 is SYGVNS. V lost 3 bases and J 3 bases, leaving 12 bases between the germline ends. The CDR3 protein is CASSDTGRNYEQYF. The CDR3 nucleotides are TGTGCCAGCAGTGACACGGGACGGAACTACGAGCAGTACTTC.

This clonotype was seen just once. This chain connects TRBV5-6 to TRBJ2-7; TRBD2 aligns across 7 bases. This CDR3 is built from 18 residues. The J segment lost 0 bases and the V segment lost 4 bases, leaving 16 bases of the junction unmatched. Germline CDR1 is SGHDT and CDR2 is YYEEEE. The CDR3 DNA is TGTGCCAGCAGCCCACTAACCAAGCGGGGCGAACGCTCCTACGAGCAGTACTTC. Its translation is CASSPLTKRGERSYEQYF.

In its sample, this clonotype was seen once. The chain joins TRBV7-9 to TRBJ2-1; either TRBD1 or TRBD2 may fit D (5 bases each). Near its end, the DNA agrees better with TRBJ2-7, so the J call may be wrong. Germline V CDR1 and CDR2: SEHNR, FQNEAQ (reference sequence). There are 14 residues in the CDR3. The CDR3 DNA reads TGTGCCAGCACTCCACCGGGACCCAACAATGAGCAGTACTTC. It translates to CASTPPGPNNEQYF.

This clonotype has more than one count but fewer than ten. CDR3 residues: CASSYSRRGLVTYNEQFF. The CDR3 nucleotides are TGTGCCAGCAGTTACTCGAGAAGGGGACTAGTAACCTACAATGAGCAGTTCTTC. The chain combines TRBV6-2 or TRBV6-3 with TRBJ2-1; TRBD2 agrees at 8 bases. The CDR3 runs to 18 residues. V trimming: 0 bases; J trimming: 2 bases; junction bases outside the gene matches: 9. CDR1 is MNHEY, CDR2 SVGEGT, per germline.

The J gene is TRBJ1-2, the V gene TRBV28; weak D call: TRBD1 (5 bases). Germline CDR1 is MDHEN and CDR2 is SYDVKM. This CDR3 is 15 amino acids long. V lost 5 bases and J lost 4, with 17 bases in between. CDR3 sequence reads: CASSAKGGGGYGYTF. The CDR3 DNA reads TGTGCCAGCAGTGCGAAAGGTGGGGGTGGCTATGGCTACACCTTC.

The gene calls are TRBV11-2 and TRBJ1-2, with 9 nucleotides matching TRBD1. V lost 6 bases and J lost 4; bases outside the gene matches: 15. The germline V gene encodes CDR1 SGHAT and CDR2 FQNNGV. The CDR3 has 17 amino acids. CDR3 sequence (DNA): TGTGCCAGCAGTGGATGGATTACGGGACAGGGTGTCTATGGCTACACCTTC. Residues: CASSGWITGQGVYGYTF.

This clonotype was seen only a few times. V and J are TRBV7-9 and TRBJ2-3; no clear D. The CDR3 length is 16 residues. Trimming took 2 bases from V and 1 from J, leaving 13 bases between them. Germline V CDR1 and CDR2: SEHNR, FQNEAQ (reference sequence). CDR3 DNA: TGTGCCAGCAGCTTAATAAGCACAGACGGCACAGATACGCAGTATTTT. It is translated as CASSLISTDGTDTQYF.

CDR3 region: CASSQDGYLARTDTQYF. For the CDR3, the DNA is TGTGCCAGCAGCCAAGATGGCTACCTAGCTCGGACAGATACGCAGTATTTT. The chain links TRBV3-1 to TRBJ2-3; D may be TRBD2 (5 bases). The germline CDR1 and CDR2 sequences are LGHDT and YNNKEL (reference sequence). The V and J ends lost 0 bases and 3 bases respectively, with 16 bases between them. The CDR3 loop spans 17 amino acids.

This clonotype has only a few counts. This rearrangement joins TRBV5-6 to TRBJ2-7; D gene uncertain. The V gene's germline CDR1 is SGHDT and CDR2 YYEEEE. This CDR3 contains 14 residues. V lost 0 bases to trimming and J lost 3 bases, with 10 bases between them. The CDR3: CASSLGTYLYEQYF. The CDR3 DNA reads as TGTGCCAGCAGCTTGGGAACCTACCTCTACGAGCAGTACTTC.

The rearrangement joins TRBV4-1 to TRBJ2-5, with TRBD2 matching over 9 bases. The CDR3 length is 15 residues. J gave up 11 bases and V 5 bases, and 15 bases lay outside the gene matches. Germline values: CDR1 MGHRA, CDR2 YSYEKL. CDR3 in DNA: TGCGCCAGCAGCTCGAGGCGGGAGGGTAGCAATGAGCAGTACTTC. It translates to CASSSRREGSNEQYF.

This clonotype was observed a handful of times. The chain carries TRBV2 and TRBJ1-2; D is perhaps TRBD1 (6 bases). The CDR3 extends over 13 amino acids. V gave up 3 bases and J gave up 6 bases, with 11 bases separating them. Germline V gene lookup returns CDR1 SNHLY and CDR2 FYNNEI. CDR3 residues: CASSESGVDGYTF. The DNA for the CDR3 is TGTGCCAGCAGTGAGTCAGGGGTAGATGGCTACACCTTC.

This chain links TRBV6-6 with TRBJ1-2; maybe TRBD1 (5 bases). Germline V gene data show CDR1 as MNHNY and CDR2 as SVGAGI (reference sequence). The ends were cut back, 0 bases at V and 0 bases at J, with 11 bases in the middle. The CDR3 extends over 16 amino acids. CDR3 amino acids: CASSYSRDPTNYGYTF. CDR3 nucleotides: TGTGCCAGCAGTTACTCTCGGGACCCAACTAACTATGGCTACACCTTC.

The chain links TRBV12-3 or TRBV12-4 to TRBJ1-2; weak D call: TRBD1 (5 bases). CDR3 length: 16 amino acids. Deletions cut 6 bases from V and 0 bases from J, with 17 bases between. The DNA of the CDR3 is TGTGCCAGCAGCCCAATTGGACACCCAGCTAACTATGGCTACACCTTC. Encoded protein: CASSPIGHPANYGYTF.